Listed below are T cell receptor beta chains from one sample, sequenced in a study of blood T cells in healthy people across ages. TCRdb reprocessed the 5' RACE reads via MiXCR and lists one record per CDR3 protein. The repertoire holds roughly 550,000 distinct CDR3 sequences, with under 30% as singletons. This same sample was also taken into another study, of T cells of mothers and their children.

Source material: blood. Receptors originate from a boy younger than 18 in good health. Both conserved end residues are part of each CDR3. The D gene is left open where the match is weak. Size tells how often a clone was seen (once, few, many) or the class of an expanded clone, and some rows leave it out.

j_gene | d_gene | abundance | v_gene | CDR3aa | CDR3nt
TRBJ2-2 | . | . | TRBV7-9 | CASSPYRGATGELFF | TGTGCCAGCAGCCCGTACCGGGGGGCCACCGGGGAGCTGTTTTTT
TRBJ1-2 | . | . | TRBV20-1 | CSASTPNQGGYTF | TGCAGTGCTAGTACCCCGAATCAGGGCGGCTACACCTTC
TRBJ1-2 | . | few | TRBV5-5 | CASSQGRVNYGYTF | TGTGCCAGCAGCCAAGGACGGGTTAACTATGGCTACACCTTC
TRBJ2-1 | . | many | TRBV24-1 | CATGVNNEQFF | TGTGCCACCGGGGTCAACAATGAGCAGTTCTTC
TRBJ2-7 | TRBD2 | . | TRBV4-3 | CASSPGLAGEYEQYF | TGCGCCAGCAGCCCGGGACTAGCGGGAGAGTACGAGCAGTACTTC
TRBJ2-5 | . | . | TRBV2 | CASSEVKGSETQYF | TGTGCCAGCAGTGAAGTTAAGGGATCGGAGACCCAGTACTTC
TRBJ2-1 | TRBD2 | few | TRBV10-3 | CAISEYPRSGGNNEQFF | TGTGCCATCAGTGAGTATCCCCGCAGCGGGGGAAACAATGAGCAGTTCTTC
TRBJ2-1 | TRBD2 | few | TRBV20-1 | CSAVYAGAQDEQFF | TGCAGTGCTGTGTACGCGGGAGCTCAAGATGAGCAGTTCTTC
TRBJ2-7 | . | . | TRBV19 | CASRTPGLAYEQYF | TGTGCCAGTAGGACGCCCGGTTTGGCCTACGAGCAGTACTTC
TRBJ1-1 | . | . | TRBV9 | CASSVGGVGTEAFF | TGTGCCAGCAGCGTAGGAGGGGTGGGAACTGAAGCTTTCTTT
TRBJ1-4 | . | few | TRBV18 | CASSPPNTGDEKLFF | TGTGCCAGCTCACCACCCAACACGGGCGATGAAAAACTGTTTTTT